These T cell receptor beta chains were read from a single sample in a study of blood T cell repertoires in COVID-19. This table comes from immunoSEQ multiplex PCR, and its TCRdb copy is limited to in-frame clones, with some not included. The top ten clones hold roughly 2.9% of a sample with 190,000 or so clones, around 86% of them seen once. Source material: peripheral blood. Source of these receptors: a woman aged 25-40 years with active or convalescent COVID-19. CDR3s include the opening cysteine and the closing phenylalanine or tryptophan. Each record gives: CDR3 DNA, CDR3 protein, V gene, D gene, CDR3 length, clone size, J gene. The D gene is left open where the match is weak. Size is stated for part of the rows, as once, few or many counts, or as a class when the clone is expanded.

CDR3nt: TGTGCCACCAGCAGCCGGACGGGAATCCAAGAGACCCAGTACTTC; CDR3aa: CATSSRTGIQETQYF; v_gene: TRBV15; d_gene: -; len: 15; abundance: -; j_gene: TRBJ2-5
CDR3nt: TGTGCCAGCTCCTTGGGCAGCCAAGAGACCCAGTACTTC; CDR3aa: CASSLGSQETQYF; v_gene: TRBV18; d_gene: -; len: 13; abundance: -; j_gene: TRBJ2-5
CDR3nt: TGCGCCAGCAGCCAAGATCAGGTACATTTCTTC; CDR3aa: CASSQDQVHFF; v_gene: TRBV4-1; d_gene: -; len: 11; abundance: once; j_gene: TRBJ2-1
CDR3nt: TGTGCCAGCAGACCCTCCCACCGGGAGTCCCCCTACGAGCAGTACTTC; CDR3aa: CASRPSHRESPYEQYF; v_gene: TRBV28; d_gene: -; len: 16; abundance: -; j_gene: TRBJ2-7
CDR3nt: TGTGCCAGCACCCCGGGAACAAGAACCGGGGAGCTGTTTTTT; CDR3aa: CASTPGTRTGELFF; v_gene: TRBV27; d_gene: -; len: 14; abundance: -; j_gene: TRBJ2-2
CDR3nt: TGTGCCAGCCCCGGGACAGGGGACTATGGCTACACCTTC; CDR3aa: CASPGTGDYGYTF; v_gene: TRBV6-5; d_gene: TRBD1; len: 13; abundance: -; j_gene: TRBJ1-2
CDR3nt: TGTGCCAGTAGTACCCGTTGGAGGAGCAGCACAGATACGCAGTATTTT; CDR3aa: CASSTRWRSSTDTQYF; v_gene: TRBV19; d_gene: -; len: 16; abundance: -; j_gene: TRBJ2-3
CDR3nt: TGTGCCAGCAGCCCCAAACTGCGCTACACCTTC; CDR3aa: CASSPKLRYTF; v_gene: TRBV12-3/TRBV12-4; d_gene: -; len: 11; abundance: -; j_gene: TRBJ1-2
CDR3nt: TGTGCCACCAGCAAACATTTTTTGACACTTAGCAATCAGCCCCAGCATTTT; CDR3aa: CATSKHFLTLSNQPQHF; v_gene: TRBV15; d_gene: -; len: 17; abundance: -; j_gene: TRBJ1-5
CDR3nt: TGTGCCAGCAGCTCGGGACAGGGATGGACTGAAGCTTTCTTT; CDR3aa: CASSSGQGWTEAFF; v_gene: TRBV13; d_gene: TRBD1; len: 14; abundance: few; j_gene: TRBJ1-1
CDR3nt: TGTGCTAGTGGTTCGGGGACTGTAGGGGACGGCTACACCTTC; CDR3aa: CASGSGTVGDGYTF; v_gene: TRBV12-5; d_gene: -; len: 14; abundance: -; j_gene: TRBJ1-2
CDR3nt: TGTGCCAGCAGCTTCTTGACAGGGCGGGCGGGTTCACCCCTCCACTTT; CDR3aa: CASSFLTGRAGSPLHF; v_gene: TRBV5-4; d_gene: TRBD1; len: 16; abundance: -; j_gene: TRBJ1-6
CDR3nt: TGTGCCAGCAGTCAAGACAGGAACACTGAAGCTTTCTTT; CDR3aa: CASSQDRNTEAFF; v_gene: TRBV2; d_gene: -; len: 13; abundance: -; j_gene: TRBJ1-1
CDR3nt: TGTGCCAGCAGCGGAGGGACTAGCGGCAGCACAGATACGCAGTATTTT; CDR3aa: CASSGGTSGSTDTQYF; v_gene: TRBV4-2; d_gene: TRBD2; len: 16; abundance: -; j_gene: TRBJ2-3
CDR3nt: TGTGCCACCAGTGACCACCGACAGGGGGGTCAGCCCCAGCATTTT; CDR3aa: CATSDHRQGGQPQHF; v_gene: TRBV24-1; d_gene: TRBD1; len: 15; abundance: few; j_gene: TRBJ1-5
CDR3nt: TGTGCCAGCACATTCTCGGGGGCTGAAGCTTTCTTT; CDR3aa: CASTFSGAEAFF; v_gene: TRBV28; d_gene: -; len: 12; abundance: -; j_gene: TRBJ1-1
CDR3nt: TGTGCCAGCAGTTACAGCGGGACCTACAATGAGCAGTTCTTC; CDR3aa: CASSYSGTYNEQFF; v_gene: TRBV11-2; d_gene: TRBD2; len: 14; abundance: -; j_gene: TRBJ2-1
CDR3nt: TGTGCCTGGAGATCCAGGGGGAAGAGCTACGAGCAGTACTTC; CDR3aa: CAWRSRGKSYEQYF; v_gene: TRBV30; d_gene: TRBD1; len: 14; abundance: -; j_gene: TRBJ2-7
CDR3nt: TGTGCCAGTAGCTCACAAGGCTACACCTTC; CDR3aa: CASSSQGYTF; v_gene: TRBV19; d_gene: -; len: 10; abundance: -; j_gene: TRBJ1-2
CDR3nt: TGTGCCAGCAGCGTTACTAGCGGGGGATCAGATACGCAGTATTTT; CDR3aa: CASSVTSGGSDTQYF; v_gene: TRBV9; d_gene: TRBD2; len: 15; abundance: -; j_gene: TRBJ2-3
CDR3nt: TGCGCCAGCAGCTTGGTCTCAGGCACTGGCACTAATGAAAAACTGTTTTTT; CDR3aa: CASSLVSGTGTNEKLFF; v_gene: TRBV5-1; d_gene: -; len: 17; abundance: -; j_gene: TRBJ1-4
CDR3nt: TGTGCCAGCAGTGATCAGGACAGGGGCATATCGACCCAGTACTTC; CDR3aa: CASSDQDRGISTQYF; v_gene: TRBV6-1; d_gene: TRBD1; len: 15; abundance: -; j_gene: TRBJ2-5
CDR3nt: TGTGCCAGCAGCGCCAGGACAGGGCGGAATGAAAAACTGTTTTTT; CDR3aa: CASSARTGRNEKLFF; v_gene: TRBV9; d_gene: TRBD1; len: 15; abundance: -; j_gene: TRBJ1-4
CDR3nt: TGTGCCAGCAGCTTGGCAAGAGTCCCGAATGAGCAGTTCTTC; CDR3aa: CASSLARVPNEQFF; v_gene: TRBV5-6; d_gene: -; len: 14; abundance: -; j_gene: TRBJ2-1
CDR3nt: TGTGCCAGCAGTCTAAGCGGGAGGCCAGATACGCAGTATTTT; CDR3aa: CASSLSGRPDTQYF; v_gene: TRBV6-2/TRBV6-3; d_gene: TRBD2; len: 14; abundance: -; j_gene: TRBJ2-3
CDR3nt: TGTGCCAGCAGCCCCGGACAGGGGAACTATGGCTACACCTTC; CDR3aa: CASSPGQGNYGYTF; v_gene: TRBV3-1/TRBV3-2; d_gene: TRBD1; len: 14; abundance: -; j_gene: TRBJ1-2
CDR3nt: TGTGCCAGCAGCGTAGGACTGGCGGGGGGCGGGGTCAATGAGCAGTTCTTC; CDR3aa: CASSVGLAGGGVNEQFF; v_gene: TRBV9; d_gene: TRBD2; len: 17; abundance: once; j_gene: TRBJ2-1
CDR3nt: TGTGCCAGCCGATTCAAGACTAGCGGGGAAGAGCAGTACTTC; CDR3aa: CASRFKTSGEEQYF; v_gene: TRBV7-2; d_gene: TRBD2; len: 14; abundance: -; j_gene: TRBJ2-7
CDR3nt: TGTGCCAGCAGATCGGGACAGAGCTATGGCTACACCTTC; CDR3aa: CASRSGQSYGYTF; v_gene: TRBV6-5; d_gene: TRBD1; len: 13; abundance: -; j_gene: TRBJ1-2
CDR3nt: TGTGCCAGCAGCCAGGACAGGATCACTAACTATGGCTACACCTTC; CDR3aa: CASSQDRITNYGYTF; v_gene: TRBV4-2; d_gene: TRBD1; len: 15; abundance: -; j_gene: TRBJ1-2